The 29 T cell receptor beta chains below all came from one sample that was sequenced in a study of T cells in Graves' hyperthyroidism and ophthalmopathy. Amplification yielded TCR beta CDR3 regions, with RNA transcripts as the source. With the HTBI primer set, the TCR CDR3 went through a first round of RT-PCR. From the multiplex PCR reads, TCRdb called clonotypes with MiXCR, one entry per CDR3 protein. The sample lists 500,000 to 650,000 distinct CDR3 sequences; 13% to 15% were seen once. The sample consisted of blood. The receptors stem from a woman between 50 and 59 years old with Graves' ophthalmopathy.

The chain is built from TRBV7-2 and TRBJ1-3, with D unresolved. The CDR3 is 13 amino acids. V lost 2 bases to trimming and J lost 4 bases, with 6 bases between them. CDR1 is SGHTA, CDR2 FQGNSA, per germline. This CDR3 is CASSLRKGNTIYF. The CDR3 DNA reads TGTGCCAGCAGCTTACGGAAGGGAAACACCATATATTTT.

This clonotype has a handful of counts. A much larger clone is a single base away; this may be a read error. The V and J genes are TRBV20-1 and TRBJ2-3; no clear D gene. CDR3 length equals 15 residues. The ends were cut back, 2 bases at V and 2 bases at J, with 14 bases in the middle. From germline, CDR1 is DFQATT and CDR2 SNEGSKA (reference sequence). The CDR3 sequence: CSARRPRAFTDTQYF. CDR3 bases: TGCAGTGCTAGAAGACCGAGAGCTTTCACAGATACGCAGTATTTT.

The CDR3 nucleotides are TGTGCCAGCAACCCGCGGGCCGGACTGCACTACGAGCAGTACTTC. Translation gives CASNPRAGLHYEQYF. This chain links TRBV5-5 with TRBJ2-7, with D perhaps TRBD2 (5 bases). CDR3 length: 15 residues. From germline, CDR1 is SGHKS and CDR2 YYEKEE (reference sequence). V lost 6 bases, J lost 3 bases, and 19 bases lay in between.

This clonotype has just a few counts. This chain connects TRBV12-3 or TRBV12-4 to TRBJ2-7, with a weak D call TRBD1 (6 bases). V shed 7 bases and J shed 3 bases, with 13 bases lying between them. The CDR3 covers 13 residues. The CDR3 region is CASKVTGNYEQYF. CDR3 coding DNA: TGTGCCAGCAAGGTCACAGGGAACTACGAGCAGTACTTC.

This clonotype was detected ten times or more. This chain joins TRBV11-2 and TRBJ2-1; 8 positions match TRBD2. The V gene's germline CDR1 is SGHAT and CDR2 FQNNGV. V lost 0 bases to trimming and J lost 5 bases; unmatched junction nucleotides: 9. This CDR3 spans 17 amino acids. This chain's CDR3 is CASSLDPYGGGDNEQFF. In DNA, the CDR3 is TGTGCCAGCAGCTTAGACCCTTACGGGGGGGGCGACAATGAGCAGTTCTTC. The full variable domain, with the rest looked up from reference TRBV11-2 and TRBJ2-1, is EAGVAQSPRYKIIEKRQSVAFWCNPISGHATLYWYQQILGQGPKLLIQFQNNGVVDDSQLPKDRFSAERLKGVDSTLKIQPAKLEDSAVYLCASSLDPYGGGDNEQFFGPGTRLTVL.

V and J are TRBV7-6 and TRBJ1-1, with no clear D. The CDR3 spans 13 residues. Deletions cut 1 base from V and 3 bases from J, with 6 bases between. Per the germline V gene, CDR1 is SGHVS and CDR2 is FNYEAQ. CDR3 amino acids: CASSLVDYTEAFF. CDR3 DNA: TGTGCCAGCAGCTTAGTGGATTACACTGAAGCTTTCTTT.

This clonotype occurred a few times. The chain is built from TRBV10-3 and TRBJ2-3; 9 bases line up with TRBD2. V shed 4 bases and J 2 bases; nucleotides not matched to a gene: 7. Germline V gene sequence: CDR1 ENHRY, CDR2 SYGVKD. This CDR3 has 16 amino acids. CDR3 sequence (DNA): TGTGCCATCAGTGGATCTAGCGGGAAGAACACAGATACGCAGTATTTT. Translating gives CAISGSSGKNTDTQYF.

The sample holds a few counts of this clonotype. The V gene is TRBV12-5, the J gene TRBJ1-6; D remains ambiguous. Trimming pared 4 bases from V and 7 bases from J, leaving 8 bases between. This CDR3 has 13 residues. The germline V gene encodes CDR1 LGHNT and CDR2 FRNRAP. CDR3 in DNA: TGTGCTAGTGGTTGGGGTGCGAATTCACCCCTCCACTTT. Protein sequence: CASGWGANSPLHF.

This clonotype was counted between two and nine times. This rearrangement joins TRBV12-3 or TRBV12-4 to TRBJ2-6; 8 bases are a match to TRBD1. CDR3 length equals 17 residues. The J segment lost 0 bases and the V segment lost 7 bases, leaving 8 bases of the junction unmatched. The chain's CDR3 is CASNGQGAFSGANVLTF. The CDR3 DNA reads TGTGCCAGCAACGGACAGGGTGCATTCTCTGGGGCCAACGTCCTGACTTTC.

This clonotype was observed a few times. A read error may be the cause here, since a much bigger clone is one base away. The gene calls are TRBV7-3 and TRBJ2-1; 10 positions match TRBD2. Trimming at V came to 5 bases and at J to 4 bases, leaving 5 bases not matched to a gene. This CDR3 has 15 residues. Germline V CDR1 and CDR2: SGHTA, FQGTGA. Here the CDR3 reads CASSELAGLYNEQFF. The CDR3 DNA reads TGTGCCAGCAGCGAACTAGCGGGATTGTACAATGAGCAGTTCTTC.

In its sample, this clonotype was seen many times. This chain joins TRBV6-1 and TRBJ2-7, with a possible D match to TRBD2 (6 bases). CDR3 size: 14 residues. V was pared by 7 bases and J by 4 bases, with 17 bases between. Looked up from germline, CDR1 is MNHNS and CDR2 is SASEGT. The CDR3 here is CASTDGTARYEQYF. The CDR3 bases are TGTGCCAGCACTGACGGGACTGCCCGTTACGAGCAGTACTTC.

This clonotype has only a few counts. The chain is built from TRBV6-2 or TRBV6-3 and TRBJ2-1, with TRBD2 as a possible D gene (6 bases). There are 14 residues in the CDR3. CDR1 and CDR2 (germline): MNHEY, SVGEGT. The ends were cut back, 0 bases at V and 6 bases at J, with 9 bases in the middle. The CDR3 protein is CASSYSGLRNEQFF. The CDR3 bases are TGTGCCAGCAGTTACTCGGGACTGCGCAATGAGCAGTTCTTC.

This clonotype was observed a few times. V gene TRBV29-1 combines with J gene TRBJ2-1; D gene unclear. Germline assignment: CDR1 SQVTM and CDR2 ANQGSEA. V lost 1 base, J lost 8 bases, and 9 bases lay in between. The CDR3 consists of 12 residues. The CDR3 here is CSVEVFTHEQFF. The CDR3 DNA reads TGCAGCGTTGAAGTTTTCACTCATGAGCAGTTCTTC.

The V gene is TRBV2, the J gene TRBJ1-1, with D possibly matching TRBD1 (6 bases). V was clipped by 0 bases and J by 8 bases, with 10 bases between them. This CDR3 spans 13 amino acids. The germline V gene has CDR1 SNHLY and CDR2 FYNNEI. CDR3 nucleotide sequence: TGTGCCAGCAGTGAAGCCGGGGGGACAGAAGCTTTCTTT. It is translated as CASSEAGGTEAFF.

The chain is built from TRBV18 and TRBJ2-3; 11 nucleotides align to TRBD2. This CDR3 contains 19 residues. Germline loops: CDR1 KGHSH, CDR2 LQKENI. The junction had 13 bases not matched to a gene; V was cut back by 5 bases and J by 0 bases. CDR3 sequence: CASSSNPGLAEASTDTQYF. CDR3 coding DNA: TGTGCCAGCTCATCGAATCCGGGACTAGCGGAAGCTAGCACAGATACGCAGTATTTT. Drawing the rest from reference TRBV18 and TRBJ2-3, the complete variable domain is NAGVMQNPRHLVRRRGQEARLRCSPMKGHSHVYWYRQLPEEGLKFMVYLQKENIIDESGMPKERFSAEFPKEGPSILRIQQVVRGDSAAYFCASSSNPGLAEASTDTQYFGPGTRLTVL.

This clonotype was observed at least ten times. This chain joins TRBV7-3 and TRBJ2-3, with 7 nucleotides matching TRBD2. In germline, CDR1 is SGHTA, CDR2 FQGTGA. The CDR3 covers 14 residues. After removal of 5 bases from V and 6 bases from J, the junction contained 8 bases not matched to a gene. CDR3 sequence reads: CASSPTGGADTQYF. The DNA for the CDR3 is TGTGCCAGCAGCCCCACGGGAGGAGCGGATACGCAGTATTTT.

The sample holds one count of this clonotype. The gene calls are TRBV16 and TRBJ1-1; maybe TRBD1 (5 bases). CDR3 size: 15 residues. Trimming pared 3 bases from V and 4 bases from J, leaving 15 bases between. Germline CDR1 is KGHSY and CDR2 is FQNENV. In nucleotides, the CDR3 is TGTGCCAGCAGCCATACCTGGGGGGGGTCCACTGAAGCTTTCTTT. Protein sequence: CASSHTWGGSTEAFF.

About this clonotype itself: This may come from a read error, since a much larger clone is one base off. This sequence joins TRBV5-1 and TRBJ2-5, with 7 bases lining up with TRBD2. CDR3 length: 15 amino acids. Germline CDR1 is SGHRS and CDR2 is YFSETQ. CDR3 protein: CASSPWTSLQENQYF. The CDR3 nucleotides are TGCGCCAGCAGCCCTTGGACTAGTTTACAAGAGAACCAGTACTTC.

The table lists this clonotype with many counts. DNA for the CDR3: TGTGCCTGGACCACAGAGACGAGCTCCTACGAGCAGTACTTC. Amino acids: CAWTTETSSYEQYF. The chain is built from TRBV30 and TRBJ2-7, with D uncertain. CDR1 is GTSNPN, CDR2 SVGIG, per germline (reference sequence). The CDR3 runs 14 residues. The V and J ends lost 4 bases and 0 bases respectively, with 13 bases between them.

This clonotype turned up a few times. This may be a read error, as it is one base from a much larger clone. This chain links TRBV9 with TRBJ2-1, with TRBD1 matching 9 bases. With 4 bases clipped from V and 7 bases from J, the junction kept 9 bases outside the gene matches. The V gene's germline CDR1 is SGDLS and CDR2 YYNGEE. This CDR3 spans 15 amino acids. The CDR3, as DNA: TGTGCCAGCAGCCAACCCGGGACAGGGCTTAATGAGCAGTTCTTC. Amino acids: CASSQPGTGLNEQFF.

This chain links TRBV11-2 with TRBJ2-7; no definite D call. Looked up from germline, CDR1 is SGHAT and CDR2 is FQNNGV. The CDR3 covers 13 residues. The ends were cut back, 9 bases at V and 0 bases at J, with 12 bases in the middle. The chain's CDR3 is CASSIKNSYEQYF. The CDR3 nucleotides read TGTGCCAGTAGTATTAAAAACTCCTACGAGCAGTACTTC.

The chain is built from TRBV14 and TRBJ2-5; TRBD1 matches at 9 bases. Per germline, CDR1 SGHDN and CDR2 FVKESK. The junction had 11 bases not matched to a gene; V was cut back by 4 bases and J by 2 bases. The CDR3 runs 17 residues. The CDR3 bases are TGTGCCAGCAGCCCGAGGGGACAGGGAATTTGGCAAGAGACCCAGTACTTC. It yields the protein CASSPRGQGIWQETQYF. The full variable domain, its missing parts supplied by reference TRBV14 and TRBJ2-5, is EAGVTQFPSHSVIEKGQTVTLRCDPISGHDNLYWYRRVMGKEIKFLLHFVKESKQDESGMPNNRFLAERTGGTYSTLKVQPAELEDSGVYFCASSPRGQGIWQETQYFGPGTRLLVL.

This clonotype was seen repeatedly, ten times or more. The rearrangement links TRBV6-1 to TRBJ1-1; 9 bases are a match to TRBD1. The germline V gene encodes CDR1 MNHNS and CDR2 SASEGT. CDR3 length equals 15 residues. Trimming at V came to 2 bases and at J to 5 bases, leaving 6 bases not matched to a gene. The CDR3 here is CASSERNRGRTEAFF. The CDR3 coding sequence is TGTGCCAGCAGTGAAAGAAACAGGGGGCGAACTGAAGCTTTCTTT.

There are many counts of this clonotype. V usage is TRBV11-2 and J usage is TRBJ1-2; D is undetermined. Germline V gene data show CDR1 as SGHAT and CDR2 as FQNNGV. CDR3 length equals 12 residues. V was clipped by 5 bases and J by 5 bases, with 9 bases between them. The CDR3 spells CASSLTSYGYTF. In DNA form, the CDR3 reads TGTGCCAGCAGCCTAACCTCATATGGCTACACCTTC. Together with reference TRBV11-2 and TRBJ1-2, the CDR3 gives the full variable domain: EAGVAQSPRYKIIEKRQSVAFWCNPISGHATLYWYQQILGQGPKLLIQFQNNGVVDDSQLPKDRFSAERLKGVDSTLKIQPAKLEDSAVYLCASSLTSYGYTFGSGTRLTVV.

This clonotype was observed many times. This sequence joins TRBV29-1 and TRBJ2-1, with 8 bases identical to TRBD2. The CDR3 covers 14 residues. J gave up 3 bases and V 7 bases, and 8 bases lay outside the gene matches. In germline, CDR1 is SQVTM, CDR2 ANQGSEA. DNA for the CDR3: TGCAGCGGCCATAGCGGGATAGTCTACAATGAGCAGTTCTTC. It specifies CSGHSGIVYNEQFF.

There are many counts of this clonotype. The rearrangement joins TRBV20-1 to TRBJ2-3, with 10 bases fitting TRBD2. J gave up 3 bases and V 3 bases, and 9 bases lay outside the gene matches. Germline lookup yields CDR1 DFQATT and CDR2 SNEGSKA (reference sequence). This CDR3 comprises 16 residues. Here the CDR3 DNA reads TGCAGTGCTAGCTCCCTAGCGGGAGTAAGTACAGATACGCAGTATTTT. Its translation: CSASSLAGVSTDTQYF.

Ten or more counts support this clonotype. J is TRBJ2-7 and V is TRBV7-9, with 7 positions matching TRBD2. V was clipped by 5 bases and J by 4 bases; unmatched bases: 11. CDR3 length equals 15 residues. Germline assignment: CDR1 SEHNR and CDR2 FQNEAQ (reference sequence). The DNA for the CDR3 is TGTGCCAGCAGCACAGTAGCGGGCGCGACGTACGAGCAGTACTTC. Translating gives CASSTVAGATYEQYF.

A few counts support this clonotype. The chain combines TRBV20-1 with TRBJ2-5, with unresolved D. Germline lookup yields CDR1 DFQATT and CDR2 SNEGSKA (reference sequence). The CDR3 covers 12 residues. V was pared by 3 bases and J by 2 bases, with 7 bases between. DNA for the CDR3: TGCAGTGCTAGTCAGATGCAAGAGACCCAGTACTTC. Translation gives CSASQMQETQYF.

CDR3 nucleotides: TGTGCCAGCAGTCCGGGACAGGGTTTGGGCTACACCTTC. As protein: CASSPGQGLGYTF. This chain links TRBV28 with TRBJ1-2; TRBD1 agrees at 9 bases. CDR1 is MDHEN, CDR2 SYDVKM, per germline. The trim removed 5 bases at V and 8 bases at J, leaving 6 bases unmatched. The CDR3 spans 13 residues.